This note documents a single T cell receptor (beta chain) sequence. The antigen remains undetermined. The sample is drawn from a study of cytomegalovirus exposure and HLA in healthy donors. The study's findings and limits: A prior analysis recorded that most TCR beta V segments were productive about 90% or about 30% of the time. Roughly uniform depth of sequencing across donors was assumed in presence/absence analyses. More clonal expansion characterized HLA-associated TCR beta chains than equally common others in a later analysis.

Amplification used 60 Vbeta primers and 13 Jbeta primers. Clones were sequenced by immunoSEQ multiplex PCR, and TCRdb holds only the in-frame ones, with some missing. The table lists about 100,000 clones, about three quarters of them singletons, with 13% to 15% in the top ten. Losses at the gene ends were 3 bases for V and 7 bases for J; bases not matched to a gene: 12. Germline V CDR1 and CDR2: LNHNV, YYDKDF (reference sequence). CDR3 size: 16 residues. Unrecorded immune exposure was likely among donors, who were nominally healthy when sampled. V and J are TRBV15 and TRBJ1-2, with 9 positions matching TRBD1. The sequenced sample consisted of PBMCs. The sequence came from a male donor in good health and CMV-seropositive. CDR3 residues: CATSRGTGGAGLGYTF. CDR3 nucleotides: TGTGCCACCAGCAGGGGAACAGGGGGCGCTGGGCTTGGCTACACCTTC.